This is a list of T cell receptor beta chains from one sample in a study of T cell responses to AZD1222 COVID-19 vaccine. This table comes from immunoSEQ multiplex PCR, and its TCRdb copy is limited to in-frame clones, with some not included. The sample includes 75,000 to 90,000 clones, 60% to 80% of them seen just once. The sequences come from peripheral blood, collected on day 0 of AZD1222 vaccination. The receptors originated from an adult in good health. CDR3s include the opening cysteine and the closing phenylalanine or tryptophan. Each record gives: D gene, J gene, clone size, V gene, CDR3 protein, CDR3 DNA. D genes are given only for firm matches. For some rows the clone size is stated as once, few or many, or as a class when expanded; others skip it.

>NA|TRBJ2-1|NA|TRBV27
CASSSRAPLSYNEQFF
TGTGCCAGCAGTTCCCGGGCCCCCCTTTCCTACAATGAGCAGTTCTTC
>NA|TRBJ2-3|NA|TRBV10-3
CAISENADTQYF
TGTGCCATCAGTGAGAACGCAGATACGCAGTATTTT
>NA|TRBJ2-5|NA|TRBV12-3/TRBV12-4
CASSFLAQETQYF
TGTGCCAGCAGTTTTCTAGCGCAAGAGACCCAGTACTTC
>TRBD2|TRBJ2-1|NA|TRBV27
CASSWGAGGPNEQFF
TGTGCCAGCAGTTGGGGAGCGGGAGGGCCGAATGAGCAGTTCTTC
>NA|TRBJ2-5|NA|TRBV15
CATSREGYGLSRGETQYF
TGTGCCACCAGCAGAGAAGGCTATGGACTATCTCGGGGAGAGACCCAGTACTTC
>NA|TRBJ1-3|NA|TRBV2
CASSEEGRGNTIYF
TGTGCCAGCAGTGAAGAGGGACGGGGAAACACCATATATTTT
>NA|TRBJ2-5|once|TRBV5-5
CASSSPVSGKETQYF
TGTGCCAGCAGCTCGCCGGTCTCAGGAAAAGAGACCCAGTACTTC
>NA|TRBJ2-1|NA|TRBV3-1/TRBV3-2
CASSQAGTDYNEQFF
TGTGCCAGCAGCCAAGCCGGGACGGACTACAATGAGCAGTTCTTC
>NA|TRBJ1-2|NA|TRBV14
CASSPGVTMGGYTF
TGTGCCAGCAGCCCAGGAGTCACTATGGGCGGCTACACCTTC
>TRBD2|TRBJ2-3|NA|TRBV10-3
CAISEPQGLAGDTQYF
TGTGCCATCAGTGAACCCCAAGGACTAGCGGGGGATACGCAGTATTTT
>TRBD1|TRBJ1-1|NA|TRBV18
CASSPYTGALNTEAFF
TGTGCCAGCTCACCTTACACAGGGGCTTTAAACACTGAAGCTTTCTTT
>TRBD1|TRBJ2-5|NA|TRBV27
CASSPTGATTQYF
TGTGCCAGCAGCCCGACAGGGGCCACAACCCAGTACTTC
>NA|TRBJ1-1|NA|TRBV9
CASSVDLPGGTEAFF
TGTGCCAGCAGCGTAGACCTCCCCGGCGGGACTGAAGCTTTCTTT